This paragraph reports one TCR beta chain. Its specificity is unknown. The source of the sample is a study of early stage breast cancer tumors. Study-wide background: ER+/PR+/HER2- status applied to twelve of 16 invasive breast tumors. The ER+/PR+/HER2- tumors included roughly 8 ductal and four lobular carcinomas.

Per germline, CDR1 DFQATT and CDR2 SNEGSKA (reference sequence). Trimming removed 6 bases at V and 5 bases at J, with 9 bases between. CDR3 size: 11 residues. Sequenced by immunoSEQ multiplex PCR; TCRdb stores in-frame clones only, minus some. The data show tens of thousands of clones, roughly three quarters seen once. Points from the study as a whole: Tumor and normal breast were distinguished via blood comparison in about 90% of the 16 patients. Most shared enriched TCRB sequences were commonly generated ones.

The V call is TRBV20-1, the J call TRBJ2-3; D gene ambiguous. This receptor was taken from a person between 55 and 69 years old with breast cancer. The source material was blood. The chain's CDR3 is CSAEIRDTQYF. The CDR3 region has the DNA TGCAGTGCCGAAATTAGAGATACGCAGTATTTT.